This T cell receptor beta chain was recovered during a study of T cells expressing NK-cell markers. Beta-chain TCR cDNA was generated via 5'RACE template switching with UMIs. TCRdb re-analyzed the 5' RACE reads; it lists each CDR3 protein once, without DNA. There are 500,000 to 700,000 distinct CDR3 sequences in the sample, with around 4% held by the top ten. The germline CDR1 and CDR2 sequences are SEHNR and FQNEAQ (reference sequence). The CDR3 has 14 amino acids. The receptor was derived from a man aged 18 to 30 in good health. The chain recombines TRBV7-9 with TRBJ2-1; the TRBD1 assignment by TCRdb is unverifiable without DNA. The source material was blood T cells: a sorted CD56 or NKG2C T cell subset, CD4+ or CD8+ T cells, or bulk PBMC T cells (not recorded which). The CDR3 loop is CASSSRQGGGEQFF. The full variable domain, its missing parts supplied by reference TRBV7-9 and TRBJ2-1, is DTGVSQNPRHKITKRGQNVTFRCDPISEHNRLYWYRQTLGQGPEFLTYFQNEAQLEKSRLLSDRFSAERPKGSFSTLEIQRTEQGDSAMYLCASSSRQGGGEQFFGPGTRLTVL.